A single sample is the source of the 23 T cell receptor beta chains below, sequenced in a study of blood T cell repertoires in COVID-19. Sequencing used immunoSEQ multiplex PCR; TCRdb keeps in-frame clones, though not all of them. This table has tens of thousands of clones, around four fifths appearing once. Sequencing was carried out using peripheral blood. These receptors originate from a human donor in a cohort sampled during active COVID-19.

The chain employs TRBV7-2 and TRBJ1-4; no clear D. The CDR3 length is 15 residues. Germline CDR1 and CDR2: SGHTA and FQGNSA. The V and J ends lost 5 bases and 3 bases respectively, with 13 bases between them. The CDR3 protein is CASSPRSQANEKLFF. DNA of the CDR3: TGTGCCAGCAGCCCACGTTCCCAGGCTAATGAAAAACTGTTTTTT.

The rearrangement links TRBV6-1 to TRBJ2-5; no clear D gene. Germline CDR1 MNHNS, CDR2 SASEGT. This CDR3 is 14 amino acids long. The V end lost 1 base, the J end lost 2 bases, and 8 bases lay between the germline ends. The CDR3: CASSEGAAQETQYF. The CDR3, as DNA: TGTGCCAGCAGTGAAGGGGCAGCACAAGAGACCCAGTACTTC.

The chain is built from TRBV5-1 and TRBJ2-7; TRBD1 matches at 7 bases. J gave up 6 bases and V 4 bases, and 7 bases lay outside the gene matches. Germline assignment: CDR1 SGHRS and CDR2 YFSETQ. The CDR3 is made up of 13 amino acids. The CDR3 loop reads CASSRDRRAEQYF. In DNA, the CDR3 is TGCGCCAGCAGCCGGGACAGAAGGGCCGAGCAGTACTTC.

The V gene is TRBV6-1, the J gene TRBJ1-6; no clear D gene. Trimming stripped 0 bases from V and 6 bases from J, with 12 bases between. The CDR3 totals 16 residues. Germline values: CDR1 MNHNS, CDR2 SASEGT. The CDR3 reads CASSEAHLAINSPLHF. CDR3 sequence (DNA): TGTGCCAGCAGTGAAGCGCATTTGGCCATTAATTCACCCCTCCACTTT.

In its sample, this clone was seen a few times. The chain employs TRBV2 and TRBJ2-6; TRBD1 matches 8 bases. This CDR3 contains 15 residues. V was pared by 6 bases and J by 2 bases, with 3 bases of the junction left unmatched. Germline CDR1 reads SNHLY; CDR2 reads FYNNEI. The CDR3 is CASRAGGAGANVLTF. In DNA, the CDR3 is TGTGCCAGCAGGGCAGGGGGCGCTGGGGCCAACGTCCTGACTTTC.

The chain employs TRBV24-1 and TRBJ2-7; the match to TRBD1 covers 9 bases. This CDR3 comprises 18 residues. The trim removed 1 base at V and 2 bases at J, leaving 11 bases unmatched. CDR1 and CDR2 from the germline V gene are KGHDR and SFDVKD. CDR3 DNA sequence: TGTGCCACCAGTGATTTTCTAGGGGACAGGGCTGGAACCTACGAGCAGTACTTC. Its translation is CATSDFLGDRAGTYEQYF.

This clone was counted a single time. The CDR3 loop is CASSFPGLQALLFF. The CDR3 nucleotides are TGTGCCAGCAGTTTTCCGGGACTGCAAGCGTTGCTGTTTTTT. The chain employs TRBV6-5 and TRBJ2-2, with D possibly being TRBD2 (6 bases). CDR1 and CDR2 (germline): MNHEY, SVGAGI. The V gene lost 4 bases and the J gene lost 13 bases, with 19 bases spanning the gap. This CDR3 is built from 14 residues.

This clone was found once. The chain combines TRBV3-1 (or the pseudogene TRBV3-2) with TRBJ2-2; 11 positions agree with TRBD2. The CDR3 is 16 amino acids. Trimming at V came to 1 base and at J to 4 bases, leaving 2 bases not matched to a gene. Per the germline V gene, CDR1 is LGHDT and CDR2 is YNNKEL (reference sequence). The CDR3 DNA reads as TGTGCCAGCAGCCAAGTTAGCGGGGGGGGCACCGGGGAGCTGTTTTTT. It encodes CASSQVSGGGTGELFF.

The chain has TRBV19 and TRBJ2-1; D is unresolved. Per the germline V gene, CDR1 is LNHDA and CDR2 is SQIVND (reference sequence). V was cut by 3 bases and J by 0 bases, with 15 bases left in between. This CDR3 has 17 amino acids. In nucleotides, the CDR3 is TGTGCCAGTAGTATCACCCGTCTGACACGCTCCTACAATGAGCAGTTCTTC. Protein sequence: CASSITRLTRSYNEQFF.

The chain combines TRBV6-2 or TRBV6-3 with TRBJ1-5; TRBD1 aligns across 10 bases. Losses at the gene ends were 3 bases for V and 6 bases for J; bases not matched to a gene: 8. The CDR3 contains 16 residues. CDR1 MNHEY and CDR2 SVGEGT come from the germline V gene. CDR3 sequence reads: CASSYATTGGLQPQHF. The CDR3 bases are TGTGCCAGCAGTTATGCGACGACAGGGGGCCTTCAGCCCCAGCATTTT.

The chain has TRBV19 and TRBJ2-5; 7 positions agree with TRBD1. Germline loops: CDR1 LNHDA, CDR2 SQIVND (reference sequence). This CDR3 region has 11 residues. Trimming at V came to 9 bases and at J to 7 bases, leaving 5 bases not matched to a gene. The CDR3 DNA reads TGTGCCAGACGGGACAGAGGGACCCAGTACTTC. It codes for CARRDRGTQYF. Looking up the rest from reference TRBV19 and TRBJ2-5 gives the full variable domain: DGGITQSPKYLFRKEGQNVTLSCEQNLNHDAMYWYRQDPGQGLRLIYYSQIVNDFQKGDIAEGYSVSREKKESFPLTVTSAQKNPTAFYLCARRDRGTQYFGPGTRLLVL.

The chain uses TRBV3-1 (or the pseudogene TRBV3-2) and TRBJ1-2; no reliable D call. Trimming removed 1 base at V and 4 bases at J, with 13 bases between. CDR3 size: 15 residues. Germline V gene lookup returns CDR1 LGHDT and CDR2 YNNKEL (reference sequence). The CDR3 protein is CASSQVSAELYGYTF. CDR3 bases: TGTGCCAGCAGCCAAGTCTCGGCGGAACTCTATGGCTACACCTTC.

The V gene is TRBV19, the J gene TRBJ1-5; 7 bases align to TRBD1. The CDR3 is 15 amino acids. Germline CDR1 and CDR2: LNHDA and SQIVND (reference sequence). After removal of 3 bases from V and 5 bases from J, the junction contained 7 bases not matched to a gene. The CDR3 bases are TGTGCCAGTAGTATTAAGGGGGCAGCATATCAGCCCCAGCATTTT. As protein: CASSIKGAAYQPQHF.

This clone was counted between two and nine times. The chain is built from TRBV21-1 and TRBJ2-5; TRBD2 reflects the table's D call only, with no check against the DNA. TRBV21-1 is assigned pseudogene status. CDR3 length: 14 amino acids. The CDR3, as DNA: TGTGCCAGCAACCCTACGAGGTGTGGAGAGACCCAGTACTTC. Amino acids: CASNPTRCGETQYF.

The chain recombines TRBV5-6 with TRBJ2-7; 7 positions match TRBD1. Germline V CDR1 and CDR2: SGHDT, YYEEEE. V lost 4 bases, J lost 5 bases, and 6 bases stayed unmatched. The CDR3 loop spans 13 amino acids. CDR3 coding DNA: TGTGCCAGCAGCAACTTACAGGGGAACGAGCAGTACTTC. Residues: CASSNLQGNEQYF. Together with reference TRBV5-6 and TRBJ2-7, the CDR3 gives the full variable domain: DAGVTQSPTHLIKTRGQQVTLRCSPKSGHDTVSWYQQALGQGPQFIFQYYEEEERQRGNFPDRFSGHQFPNYSSELNVNALLLGDSALYLCASSNLQGNEQYFGPGTRLTVT.

The CDR3 loop reads CASRSIAGETQYF. In nucleotides, the CDR3 is TGCGCCAGCAGGTCGATAGCGGGAGAGACCCAGTACTTC. The V and J genes are TRBV5-1 and TRBJ2-5, with TRBD2 identical over 7 bases. Germline V gene lookup returns CDR1 SGHRS and CDR2 YFSETQ. CDR3 size: 13 residues. Trimming removed 5 bases from V and 4 bases from J; junction bases left unmatched: 5.

The CDR3 is CASSPGTGFLSGNVLTF. For the CDR3, the DNA is TGTGCCAGCAGCCCCGGGACAGGGTTCCTCTCTGGTAACGTCCTGACTTTC. The chain is built from TRBV5-6 and TRBJ2-6; 9 nucleotides align to TRBD1. With 4 bases clipped from V and 10 bases from J, the junction kept 15 bases outside the gene matches. The length of the CDR3 is 17 residues. CDR1 is SGHDT and CDR2 is YYEEEE in the germline V gene.

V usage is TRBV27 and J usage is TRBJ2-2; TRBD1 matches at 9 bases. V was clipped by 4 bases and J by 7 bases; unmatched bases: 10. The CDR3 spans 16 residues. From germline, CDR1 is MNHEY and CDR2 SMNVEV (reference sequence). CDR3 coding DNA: TGTGCCAGCAGTTCGACAGGGGGAAGTAGGGGCGGGGAGCTGTTTTTT. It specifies CASSSTGGSRGGELFF.

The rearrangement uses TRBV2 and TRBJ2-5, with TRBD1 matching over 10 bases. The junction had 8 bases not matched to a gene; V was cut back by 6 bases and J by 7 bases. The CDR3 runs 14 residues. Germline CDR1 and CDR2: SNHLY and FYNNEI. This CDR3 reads CASRMGQGSLTQYF. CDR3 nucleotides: TGTGCCAGCAGAATGGGACAGGGGTCCTTGACCCAGTACTTC.

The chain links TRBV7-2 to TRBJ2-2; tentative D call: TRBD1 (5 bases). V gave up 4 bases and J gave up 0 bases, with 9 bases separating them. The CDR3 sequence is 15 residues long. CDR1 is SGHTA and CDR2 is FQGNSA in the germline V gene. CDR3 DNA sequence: TGTGCCAGCAGCTCACAGGTTTCGAACACCGGGGAGCTGTTTTTT. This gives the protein CASSSQVSNTGELFF.

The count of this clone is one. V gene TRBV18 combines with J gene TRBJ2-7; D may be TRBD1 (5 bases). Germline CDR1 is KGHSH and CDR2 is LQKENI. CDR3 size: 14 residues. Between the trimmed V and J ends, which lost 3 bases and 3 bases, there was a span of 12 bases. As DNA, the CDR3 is TGTGCCAGCTCACCCGCCGCAGGGATCTACGAGCAGTACTTC. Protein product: CASSPAAGIYEQYF.

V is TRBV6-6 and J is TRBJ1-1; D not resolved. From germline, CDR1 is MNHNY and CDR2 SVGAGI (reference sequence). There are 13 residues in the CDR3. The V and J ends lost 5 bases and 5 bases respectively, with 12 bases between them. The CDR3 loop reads CASSAQRRTEAFF. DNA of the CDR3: TGTGCCAGCAGTGCCCAGCGGAGAACTGAAGCTTTCTTT.

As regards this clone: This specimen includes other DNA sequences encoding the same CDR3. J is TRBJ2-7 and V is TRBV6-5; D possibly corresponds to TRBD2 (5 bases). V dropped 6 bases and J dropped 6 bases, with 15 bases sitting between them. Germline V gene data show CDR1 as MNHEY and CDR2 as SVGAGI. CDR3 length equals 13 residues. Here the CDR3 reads CASRLGLAGEQYF. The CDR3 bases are TGTGCCAGCAGACTCGGACTGGCGGGCGAGCAGTACTTC.